These T cell receptor beta chains were read from a single sample in a study of blood T cells in healthy people across ages. Each CDR3 protein is one row after TCRdb ran MiXCR on the 5' RACE reads. The table includes about 1.8 million distinct CDR3 sequences, roughly 52% detected once. Sequencing input: blood. The receptor set was obtained from a woman in her thirties or forties in good health. Each CDR3 is given without its conserved first and last residue. Size values are once, few and many counts, or a class for expanded clones, and some rows have none.

abundance: few; j_gene: TRBJ2-7; v_gene: TRBV7-9; CDR3aa: ASSRSGTGVLYEQY
abundance: few; j_gene: TRBJ2-3; v_gene: TRBV5-1; CDR3aa: ASSVTLPTDTQY
abundance: .; j_gene: TRBJ2-4; v_gene: TRBV4-3; CDR3aa: ASSQDDRAGKNIQY
abundance: .; j_gene: TRBJ2-3; v_gene: TRBV20-1; CDR3aa: SAHSTGTDTQY
abundance: .; j_gene: TRBJ2-3; v_gene: TRBV19; CDR3aa: ASSLQGFRTDTQY
abundance: .; j_gene: TRBJ2-7; v_gene: TRBV11-2; CDR3aa: ASTGGGNEQY
abundance: .; j_gene: TRBJ1-5; v_gene: TRBV6-6; CDR3aa: ASRTQGNNQPQH
abundance: .; j_gene: TRBJ1-1; v_gene: TRBV20-1; CDR3aa: SAQPQGMGMNTEAF
abundance: .; j_gene: TRBJ1-5; v_gene: TRBV15; CDR3aa: ATSMTGDNQPQH
abundance: .; j_gene: TRBJ2-5; v_gene: TRBV7-6; CDR3aa: ASSSTGRGEETQY
abundance: .; j_gene: TRBJ2-3; v_gene: TRBV10-3; CDR3aa: AISLGGQVTDTQY